Included here is one T cell receptor (beta chain) sequence, with context. There is no known antigen for this receptor. Base qualities are not provided; no much larger clone lies one nucleotide away. Other DNA variants within this sample encode the same CDR3. There are 12 amino acids in the CDR3, from cysteine to phenylalanine inclusive. Of the read, only the CDR3 DNA is kept; its 36 bases are in frame from base 1. The trim is 0 bases for V and 6 bases for J, with a gap of 4 bases between the germline ends. The germline V gene (reference sequence) sets CDR1 to MNHNY and CDR2 to SVGAGI. What this sample's time point label stands for: roughly 26 weeks on oral tofacitinib. Per the publication, the treatment or condition label means: oral pan-JAK inhibitor, 5-10 mg twice daily. Lesional scalp punch biopsies and peripheral blood were collected from alopecia areata patients. After PBMCs were isolated by density centrifugation and stained for CD3, CD4 and CD8, a FACSAria was used to sort CD4+ and CD8+ T cells.

This entry is derived from a study of CD8+ T cells in alopecia areata (dated by TCRdb to 2016 to 2019). Regarding the research as a whole: The treated patients, all with moderate-to-severe alopecia areata, were enrolled in an open-label pilot trial of oral tofacitinib given at 5 to 10 mg twice daily. Patients stayed on tofacitinib for 6 to 18 months and then had 6 months of follow-up off drug so that delayed response and recurrence could be assessed. TCRbeta CDR3 regions were amplified by immunoSEQ multiplex PCR using 35 Vbeta forward and 13 Jbeta reverse primers. To study T cell clonal expansion in alopecia areata, the researchers applied high-throughput TCRbeta sequencing to both the C3H/HeJ mouse model and human patients. Clonality in the scalp was compared among normal scalp (n=4), patchy alopecia areata scalp (n=8), and alopecia totalis/universalis scalp (n=8). The SALT score, which quantifies the percentage of affected scalp surface area, was used to measure disease severity in treated patients. RNA was extracted with the PAXgene miRNA kit for fixed scalp, the miRNeasy kit for PBMCs, and the RNeasy kit for mouse skin. Biopsies were taken from tofacitinib-treated patients at baseline and again at 4 and 24 weeks into treatment, and several of those patients also had a later scalp biopsy. In humans, TCRbeta sequencing was performed on scalp tissue and on sorted CD4+ and CD8+ peripheral blood T cells from healthy controls and from patients with patchy or totalis/universalis alopecia areata.

Libraries were built with the immunoSEQ multiplex PCR assay. To provide template for TCR sequencing, every sample had RNA extracted and reverse transcribed into cDNA. First-strand cDNA was synthesized with SuperScript III using a 2:1 mix of oligo-dT and random hexamers. A synthetic immune receptor repertoire was used to gauge amplification bias, and whatever bias remained was removed computationally. Processing in the source paper ran as follows. Raw reads were preprocessed to remove errors, and CDR3 was defined by IMGT conventions from the conserved cysteine to phenylalanine. Clonality was calculated as 1 minus Shannon entropy normalized by log2 of the number of productive unique TCRs. CD4 or CD8 identity of scalp clones was inferred by cross-referencing scalp TCRbeta sequences with sorted blood CD4 and CD8 repertoires. The source is immuneACCESS, and TCRdb retained only in-frame sequences with V and J called. Part of the clones is not carried over; for the studies checked, unresolved V genes explain less than half of this, and the remainder is unexplained. The DNA was the basis for D and trimming; V, J and clone size are from that table. Across this sample there are 200,000 or so clones, with roughly 60% seen only once. The ten largest clones add up to 5% to 6% of the sample.

Summary of the overall study and its limitations: Scalp clonality and the number of expanded CD8+ clones among the top 100 scalp clones were significantly decreased by tofacitinib. Compared with normal scalp, lesional scalp had higher clonality and more expanded CD8+ clones, particularly in alopecia totalis/universalis, a pattern that suggests antigenic drive. Resident alphabeta T cells in normal human skin are also sequenced, complicating scalp TCR repertoire analysis, unlike mouse skin dominated by gammadelta T cells. Because the treated cohort was small and had only one nonresponder, larger studies are needed to examine links between baseline CD8+ expansion and response. Compared with mice, TCR sequences shared between patients were less clear, possibly partly because of HLA diversity across the patient population. During tofacitinib treatment, many expanded lesional clones remained in scalp and blood, and this persistence may partly explain relapse after treatment is stopped.

The TCR originated in a human donor with alopecia areata. Sequenced material: CD4+ T cells sorted from blood, taken at week 24, from a patient treated with tofacitinib. The sequence is built from TRBV6-6 and TRBJ2-3, with the D gene not confidently named. In nucleotide form, the sequence is TGTGCCAGCAGTTACTCCCCCGATACGCAGTATTTT. Its product reads: CASSYSPDTQYF.